One and the same sample provided the 2 T cell receptor beta chains below, sequenced in a study of blood T cell repertoires in COVID-19. Produced via immunoSEQ multiplex PCR; TCRdb's table is partial and in-frame only. Here the sample spans around 200,000 clones, roughly 80% being singletons. The sample taken for sequencing was peripheral blood. These receptors originate from a man aged 50-60 years who had recovered from COVID-19.

The rearrangement links TRBV4-3 to TRBJ2-2, with unresolved D. The CDR3 is made up of 15 amino acids. Germline loops: CDR1 LGHNA, CDR2 YSLEER. Trimming pared 2 bases from V and 1 base from J, leaving 8 bases between. The CDR3 loop is CASSQTRQNTGELFF. As DNA, the CDR3 is TGCGCCAGCAGCCAAACCCGACAGAACACCGGGGAGCTGTTTTTT.

This rearrangement joins TRBV28 to TRBJ2-3; D not certain. CDR1 MDHEN and CDR2 SYDVKM come from the germline V gene. This CDR3 has 15 amino acids. V lost 8 bases and J 2 bases, leaving 17 bases between the germline ends. The CDR3 DNA follows: TGTGCCAGCGACCTTAGCCCGCCCGCCACAGATACGCAGTATTTT. Amino acids: CASDLSPPATDTQYF.